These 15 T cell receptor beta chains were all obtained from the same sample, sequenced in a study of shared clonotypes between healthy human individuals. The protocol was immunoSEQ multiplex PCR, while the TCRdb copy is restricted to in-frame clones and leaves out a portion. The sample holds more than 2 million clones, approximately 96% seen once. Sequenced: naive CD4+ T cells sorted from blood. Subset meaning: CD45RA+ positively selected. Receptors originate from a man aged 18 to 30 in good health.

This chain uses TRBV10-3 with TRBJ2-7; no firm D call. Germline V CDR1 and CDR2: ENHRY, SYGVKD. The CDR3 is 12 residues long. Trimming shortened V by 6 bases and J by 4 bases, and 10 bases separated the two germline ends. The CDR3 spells CAISRLFYEQYF. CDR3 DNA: TGTGCCATCAGCAGACTCTTTTACGAGCAGTACTTC.

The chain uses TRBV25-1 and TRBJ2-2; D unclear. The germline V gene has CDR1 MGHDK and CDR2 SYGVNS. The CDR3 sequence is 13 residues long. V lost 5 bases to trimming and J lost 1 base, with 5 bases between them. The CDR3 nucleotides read TGTGCCAGCAGTCAGAAGAACACCGGGGAGCTGTTTTTT. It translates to CASSQKNTGELFF.

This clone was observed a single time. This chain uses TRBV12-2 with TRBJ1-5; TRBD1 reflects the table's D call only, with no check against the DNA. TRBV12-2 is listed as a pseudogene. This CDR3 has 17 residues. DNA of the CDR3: TGTGCAAGTCGTCTAATTAGAGGACAGGAAAGGGGGCAGCCCCAGCATTTT. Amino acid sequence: CASRLIRGQERGQPQHF.

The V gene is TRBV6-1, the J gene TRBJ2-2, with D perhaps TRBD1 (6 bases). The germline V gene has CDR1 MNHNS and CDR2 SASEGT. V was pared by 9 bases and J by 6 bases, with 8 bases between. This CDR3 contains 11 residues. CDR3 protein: CASPGAGELFF. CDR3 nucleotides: TGTGCCAGTCCAGGGGCCGGGGAGCTGTTTTTT.

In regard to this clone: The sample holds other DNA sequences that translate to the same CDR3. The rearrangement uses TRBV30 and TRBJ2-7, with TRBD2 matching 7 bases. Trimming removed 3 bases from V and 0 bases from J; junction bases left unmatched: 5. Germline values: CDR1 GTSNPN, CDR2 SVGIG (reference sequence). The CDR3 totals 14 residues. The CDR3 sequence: CAWSVGGTSYEQYF. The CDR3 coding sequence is TGTGCCTGGAGCGTGGGGGGGACCTCCTACGAGCAGTACTTC.

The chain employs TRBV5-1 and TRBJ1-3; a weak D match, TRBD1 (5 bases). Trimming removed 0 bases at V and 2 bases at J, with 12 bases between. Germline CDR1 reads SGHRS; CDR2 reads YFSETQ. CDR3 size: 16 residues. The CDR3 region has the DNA TGCGCCAGCAGCTTGGCAGGGACGGCCACTGGAAACACCATATATTTT. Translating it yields CASSLAGTATGNTIYF.

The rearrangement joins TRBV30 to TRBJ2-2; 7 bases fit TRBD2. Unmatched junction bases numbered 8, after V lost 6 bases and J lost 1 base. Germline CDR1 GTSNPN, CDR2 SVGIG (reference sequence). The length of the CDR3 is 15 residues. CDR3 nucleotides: TGTGCCTGTTTTAGGCGCGGGAGGAACACCGGGGAGCTGTTTTTT. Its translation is CACFRRGRNTGELFF. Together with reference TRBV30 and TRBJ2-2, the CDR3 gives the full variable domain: SQTIHQWPATLVQPVGSPLSLECTVEGTSNPNLYWYRQAAGRGLQLLFYSVGIGQISSEVPQNLSASRPQDRQFILSSKKLLLSDSGFYLCACFRRGRNTGELFFGEGSRLTVL.

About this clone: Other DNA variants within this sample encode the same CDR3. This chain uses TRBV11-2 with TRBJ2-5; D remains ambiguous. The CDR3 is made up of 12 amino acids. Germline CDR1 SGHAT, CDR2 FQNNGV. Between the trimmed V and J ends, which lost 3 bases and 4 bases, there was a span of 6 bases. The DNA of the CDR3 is TGTGCCAGCAGCTTGGCAAGAGAGACCCAGTACTTC. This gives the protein CASSLARETQYF.

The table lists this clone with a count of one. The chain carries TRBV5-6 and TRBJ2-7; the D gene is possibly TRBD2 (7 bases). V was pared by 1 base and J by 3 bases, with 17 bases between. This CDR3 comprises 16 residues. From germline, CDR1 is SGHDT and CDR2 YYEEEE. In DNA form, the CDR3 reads TGTGCCAGCAGCTTGATTAAAGGGGGAGGGCTCTACGAGCAGTACTTC. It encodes CASSLIKGGGLYEQYF.

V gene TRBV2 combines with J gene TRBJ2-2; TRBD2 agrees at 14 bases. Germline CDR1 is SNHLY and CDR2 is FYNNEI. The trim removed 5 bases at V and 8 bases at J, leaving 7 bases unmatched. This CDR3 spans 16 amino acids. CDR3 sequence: CASSLTSGRAAGELFF. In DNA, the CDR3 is TGTGCCAGCAGTTTGACTAGCGGGAGGGCCGCTGGGGAGCTGTTTTTT.

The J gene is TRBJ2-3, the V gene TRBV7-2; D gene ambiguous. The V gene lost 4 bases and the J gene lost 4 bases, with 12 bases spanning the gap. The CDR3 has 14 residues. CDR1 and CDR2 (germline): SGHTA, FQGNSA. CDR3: CASSSTGRADTQYF. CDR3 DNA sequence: TGTGCCAGCAGCTCGACTGGCCGGGCAGATACGCAGTATTTT.

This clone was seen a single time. The CDR3 DNA follows: TGTGCCAGCAGCCCGGAGGACAGGACGTACGAGCAGTACTTC. As protein: CASSPEDRTYEQYF. The chain joins TRBV5-4 to TRBJ2-7; 7 nucleotides line up with TRBD1. Unmatched junction bases numbered 8, after V lost 4 bases and J lost 4 bases. Per the germline V gene, CDR1 is SGHNT and CDR2 is YYREEE (reference sequence). The CDR3 runs 14 residues. The full variable domain, with the rest looked up from reference TRBV5-4 and TRBJ2-7, is ETGVTQSPTHLIKTRGQQVTLRCSSQSGHNTVSWYQQALGQGPQFIFQYYREEENGRGNFPPRFSGLQFPNYSSELNVNALELDDSALYLCASSPEDRTYEQYFGPGTRLTVT.

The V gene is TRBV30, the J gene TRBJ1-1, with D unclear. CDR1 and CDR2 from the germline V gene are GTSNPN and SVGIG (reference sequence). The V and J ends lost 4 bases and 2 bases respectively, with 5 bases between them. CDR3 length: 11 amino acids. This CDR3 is CAWNSNTEAFF. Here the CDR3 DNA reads TGTGCCTGGAACAGTAACACTGAAGCTTTCTTT. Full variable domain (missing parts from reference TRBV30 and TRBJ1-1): SQTIHQWPATLVQPVGSPLSLECTVEGTSNPNLYWYRQAAGRGLQLLFYSVGIGQISSEVPQNLSASRPQDRQFILSSKKLLLSDSGFYLCAWNSNTEAFFGQGTRLTVV.

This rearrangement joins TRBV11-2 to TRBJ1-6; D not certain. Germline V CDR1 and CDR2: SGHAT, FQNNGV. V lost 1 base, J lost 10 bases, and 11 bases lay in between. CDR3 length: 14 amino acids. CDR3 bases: TGTGCCAGCAGCTTAGTCTGGCGGGGATCACCCCTCCACTTT. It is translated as CASSLVWRGSPLHF.

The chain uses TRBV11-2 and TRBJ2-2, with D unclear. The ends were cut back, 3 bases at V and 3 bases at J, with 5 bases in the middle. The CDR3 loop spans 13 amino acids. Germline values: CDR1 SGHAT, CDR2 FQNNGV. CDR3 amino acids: CASSLEDTGELFF. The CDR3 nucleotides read TGTGCCAGCAGCTTGGAAGACACCGGGGAGCTGTTTTTT.